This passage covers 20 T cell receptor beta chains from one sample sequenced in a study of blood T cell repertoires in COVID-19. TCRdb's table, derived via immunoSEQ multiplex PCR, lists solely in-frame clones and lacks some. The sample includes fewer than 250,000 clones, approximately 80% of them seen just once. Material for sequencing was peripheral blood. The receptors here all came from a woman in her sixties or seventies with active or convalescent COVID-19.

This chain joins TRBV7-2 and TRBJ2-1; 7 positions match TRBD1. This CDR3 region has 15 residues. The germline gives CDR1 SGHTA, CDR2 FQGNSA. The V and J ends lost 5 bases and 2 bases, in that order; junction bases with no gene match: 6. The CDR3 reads CASSQGTATYNEQFF. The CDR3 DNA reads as TGTGCCAGCAGCCAAGGGACAGCAACCTACAATGAGCAGTTCTTC.

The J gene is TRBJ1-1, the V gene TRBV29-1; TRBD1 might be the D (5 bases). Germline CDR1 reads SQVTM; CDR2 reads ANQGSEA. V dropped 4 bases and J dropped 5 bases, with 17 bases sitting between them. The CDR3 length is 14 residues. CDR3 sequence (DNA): TGCAGCGTTGTGTCACCCCTCCAGGGTACTGAAGCTTTCTTT. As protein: CSVVSPLQGTEAFF.

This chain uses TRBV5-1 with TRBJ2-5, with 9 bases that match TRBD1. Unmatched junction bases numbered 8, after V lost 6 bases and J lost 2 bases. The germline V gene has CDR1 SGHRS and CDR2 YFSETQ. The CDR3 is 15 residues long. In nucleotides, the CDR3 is TGCGCCAGCACCTCGGGACAGGGAACTCAAGAGACCCAGTACTTC. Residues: CASTSGQGTQETQYF.

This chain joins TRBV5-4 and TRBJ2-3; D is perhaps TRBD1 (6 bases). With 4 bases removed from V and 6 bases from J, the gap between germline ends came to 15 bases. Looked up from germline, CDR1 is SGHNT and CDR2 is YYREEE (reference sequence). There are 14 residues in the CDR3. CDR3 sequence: CASSHPGVLDTQYF. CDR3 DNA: TGTGCCAGCAGCCATCCAGGGGTGTTGGATACGCAGTATTTT. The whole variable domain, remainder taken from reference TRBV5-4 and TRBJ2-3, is ETGVTQSPTHLIKTRGQQVTLRCSSQSGHNTVSWYQQALGQGPQFIFQYYREEENGRGNFPPRFSGLQFPNYSSELNVNALELDDSALYLCASSHPGVLDTQYFGPGTRLTVL.

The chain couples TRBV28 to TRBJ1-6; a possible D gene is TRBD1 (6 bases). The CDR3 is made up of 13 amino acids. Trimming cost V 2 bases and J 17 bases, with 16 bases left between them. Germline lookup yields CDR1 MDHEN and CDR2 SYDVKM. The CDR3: CASSLVEGTLIHF. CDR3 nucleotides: TGTGCCAGCAGTTTAGTTGAGGGGACACTCATCCACTTT.

CDR3 DNA sequence: TGTGCCAGCAGTTTTACGACAGCAAGCTACGAGCAGTACTTC. Residues: CASSFTTASYEQYF. The chain couples TRBV27 to TRBJ2-7, with D possibly being TRBD1 (5 bases). Germline V lookup: CDR1 MNHEY, CDR2 SMNVEV (reference sequence). The CDR3 runs to 14 residues. V lost 3 bases to trimming and J lost 3 bases, with 12 bases between them.

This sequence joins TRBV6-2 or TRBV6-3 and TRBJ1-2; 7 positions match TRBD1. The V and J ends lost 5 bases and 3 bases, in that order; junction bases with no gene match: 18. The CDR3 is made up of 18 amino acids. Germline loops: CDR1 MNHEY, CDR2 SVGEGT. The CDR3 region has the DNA TGTGCCAGCAGTAACCAGGGGGAAGTGTTTGTTGCGGACTATGGCTACACCTTC. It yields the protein CASSNQGEVFVADYGYTF.

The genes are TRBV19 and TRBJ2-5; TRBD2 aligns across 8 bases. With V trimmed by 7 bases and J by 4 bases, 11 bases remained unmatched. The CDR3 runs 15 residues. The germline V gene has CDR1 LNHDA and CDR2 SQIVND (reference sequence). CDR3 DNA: TGTGCCAGTAACCCGGGGGGGCGCGAGGGAGAGACCCAGTACTTC. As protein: CASNPGGREGETQYF. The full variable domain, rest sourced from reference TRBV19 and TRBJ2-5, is DGGITQSPKYLFRKEGQNVTLSCEQNLNHDAMYWYRQDPGQGLRLIYYSQIVNDFQKGDIAEGYSVSREKKESFPLTVTSAQKNPTAFYLCASNPGGREGETQYFGPGTRLLVL.

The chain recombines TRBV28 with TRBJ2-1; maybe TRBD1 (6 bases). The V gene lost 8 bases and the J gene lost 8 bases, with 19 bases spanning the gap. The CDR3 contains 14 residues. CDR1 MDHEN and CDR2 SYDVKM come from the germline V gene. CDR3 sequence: CASGVTGLRHEQFF. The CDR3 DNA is TGTGCCAGCGGGGTAACAGGGTTAAGGCATGAGCAGTTCTTC.

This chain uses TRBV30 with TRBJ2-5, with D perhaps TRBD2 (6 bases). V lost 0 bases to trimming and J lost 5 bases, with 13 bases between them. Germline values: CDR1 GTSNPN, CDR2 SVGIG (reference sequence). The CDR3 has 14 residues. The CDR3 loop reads CAWSVWDSRETQYF. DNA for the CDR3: TGTGCCTGGAGTGTGTGGGACTCCCGCGAGACCCAGTACTTC.

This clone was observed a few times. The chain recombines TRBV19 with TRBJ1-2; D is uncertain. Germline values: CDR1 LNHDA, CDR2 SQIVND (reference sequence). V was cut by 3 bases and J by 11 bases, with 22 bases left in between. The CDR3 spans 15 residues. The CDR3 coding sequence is TGTGCCAGTAGTATTGCCCCAGGAGGTCAGAGGGATTACACCTTC. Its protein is CASSIAPGGQRDYTF.

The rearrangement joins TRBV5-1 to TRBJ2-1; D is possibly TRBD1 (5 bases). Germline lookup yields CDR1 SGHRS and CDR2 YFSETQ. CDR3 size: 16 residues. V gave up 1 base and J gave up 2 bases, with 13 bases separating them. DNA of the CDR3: TGCGCCAGCAGCTTGTCTGTTCAGGGTACCTACAATGAGCAGTTCTTC. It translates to CASSLSVQGTYNEQFF.

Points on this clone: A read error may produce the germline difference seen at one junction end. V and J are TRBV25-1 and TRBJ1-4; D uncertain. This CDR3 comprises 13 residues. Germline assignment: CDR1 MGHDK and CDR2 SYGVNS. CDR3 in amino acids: CASSDFPHENLFF. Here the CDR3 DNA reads TGTGCCAGCAGCGACTTCCCCCATGAAAACCTGTTTTTT.

The CDR3 loop is CASSLAGNNQPQHF. The CDR3 region has the DNA TGTGCCAGCAGCTTAGCTGGCAACAATCAGCCCCAGCATTTT. V gene TRBV7-9 combines with J gene TRBJ1-5; D is unresolved. Germline CDR1 and CDR2: SEHNR and FQNEAQ (reference sequence). CDR3 size: 14 residues. V lost 0 bases, J lost 3 bases, and 6 bases lay in between.

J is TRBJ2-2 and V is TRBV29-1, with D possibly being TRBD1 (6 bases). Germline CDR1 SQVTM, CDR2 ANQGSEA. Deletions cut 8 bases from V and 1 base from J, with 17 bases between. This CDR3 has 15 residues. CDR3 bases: TGCAGCATTCTCGACAGGACTGGGAACACCGGGGAGCTGTTTTTT. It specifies CSILDRTGNTGELFF.

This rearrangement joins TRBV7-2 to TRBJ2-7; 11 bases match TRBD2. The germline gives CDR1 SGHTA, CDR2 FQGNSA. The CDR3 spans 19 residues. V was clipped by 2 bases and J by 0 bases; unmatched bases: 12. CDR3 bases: TGTGCCAGCAGCTTATTTACCAGGACTAGCGGGTATAGCTCCTACGAGCAGTACTTC. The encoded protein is CASSLFTRTSGYSSYEQYF.

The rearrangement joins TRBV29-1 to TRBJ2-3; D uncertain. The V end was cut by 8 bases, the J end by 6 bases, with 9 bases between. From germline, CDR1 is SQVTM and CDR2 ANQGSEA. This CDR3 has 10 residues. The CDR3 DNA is TGCAGCTCCGGAGAGGATACGCAGTATTTT. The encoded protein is CSSGEDTQYF.

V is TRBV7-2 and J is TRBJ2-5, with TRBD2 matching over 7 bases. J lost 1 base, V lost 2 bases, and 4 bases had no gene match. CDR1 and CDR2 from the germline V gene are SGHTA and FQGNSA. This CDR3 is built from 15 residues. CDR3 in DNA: TGTGCCAGCAGCTTAATTAGCGGGTTCCAAGAGACCCAGTACTTC. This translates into CASSLISGFQETQYF.

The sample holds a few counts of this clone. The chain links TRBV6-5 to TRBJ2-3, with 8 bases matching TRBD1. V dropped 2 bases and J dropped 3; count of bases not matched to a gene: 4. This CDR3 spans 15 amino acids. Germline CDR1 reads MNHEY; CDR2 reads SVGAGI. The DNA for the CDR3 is TGTGCCAGCAGTTACCGCAGGACAGGGACAGATACGCAGTATTTT. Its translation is CASSYRRTGTDTQYF.

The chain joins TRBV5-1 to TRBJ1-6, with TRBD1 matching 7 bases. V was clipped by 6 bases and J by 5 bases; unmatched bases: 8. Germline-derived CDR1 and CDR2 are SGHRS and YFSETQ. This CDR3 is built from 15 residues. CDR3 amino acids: CASTQSTGDNSPLHF. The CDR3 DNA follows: TGCGCCAGCACCCAATCCACAGGGGATAATTCACCCCTCCACTTT.